The clone carrying this T cell receptor (beta chain) was detected only a few times. What it binds is unknown. This record belongs to a study of CD8 T cells in Susac syndrome. TCR beta sequences were obtained from blood CD8+ and CD4+ T cells. The CD8+ and CD4+ T cells were isolated magnetically using a negative isolation approach, whereas the TEMRA cells were enriched by FACS. Reverse transcription used roughly 0.5 to 1 ug RNA and random hexamers. The immunoSEQ assay covered 54 Vbeta and 13 Jbeta segments for CDR3. TCRdb reanalysed the immunoSEQ multiplex PCR reads using MiXCR and keeps one entry per CDR3 protein. The table has around 200,000 distinct CDR3 sequences, almost 96% seen once; the top ten hold approximately 0.09%. General observations from the study: The study recognized that its TCR sequencing and HLA analysis covered a relatively small number of individuals.

The CDR3 contains 13 residues. The V gene's germline CDR1 is SGHDT and CDR2 YYEEEE. The ends were cut back, 1 base at V and 4 bases at J, with 8 bases in the middle. The receptor comes from a human donor with multiple sclerosis. The sequenced sample was CD4+ T cells from PBMCs. V is TRBV5-6 and J is TRBJ1-1, with no clear D. CDR3: CASSLPLGTEAFF. The CDR3 DNA reads as TGTGCCAGCAGCTTGCCTTTAGGCACTGAAGCTTTCTTT.